Below are 26 T cell receptor beta chains sequenced from a single sample in a study of blood T cells in healthy people across ages. PCR was performed a second time for 7 to 11 cycles using a sample-barcoded 5' primer and a J-beta primer mix. TCRdb reprocessed the 5' RACE reads with MiXCR, giving one entry per CDR3 protein. The top ten hold around 37% of the sample, which has approximately 600,000 distinct CDR3 sequences, roughly 50% seen once. The sequencing sample was made of blood. The receptors were sampled from a man aged 60 to 69 in good health.

This sequence joins TRBV2 and TRBJ2-5; D unresolved. Looked up from germline, CDR1 is SNHLY and CDR2 is FYNNEI. This CDR3 is 13 amino acids long. Deletions cut 2 bases from V and 3 bases from J, with 7 bases between. The CDR3 is CASSELQKETQYF. CDR3 bases: TGTGCCAGCAGTGAACTGCAGAAAGAGACCCAGTACTTC. Together with reference TRBV2 and TRBJ2-5, the CDR3 gives the full variable domain: EPEVTQTPSHQVTQMGQEVILRCVPISNHLYFYWYRQILGQKVEFLVSFYNNEISEKSEIFDDQFSVERPDGSNFTLKIRSTKLEDSAMYFCASSELQKETQYFGPGTRLLVL.

The chain has TRBV6-1 and TRBJ1-6, with 8 bases lining up with TRBD1. This CDR3 is 16 amino acids long. V shed 2 bases, J shed 10 bases, and the junction held 10 bases outside the gene matches. CDR1 MNHNS and CDR2 SASEGT come from the germline V gene. CDR3 residues: CASSEIPGGAGSPLHF. The CDR3 coding sequence is TGTGCCAGCAGTGAAATCCCAGGGGGCGCGGGCTCACCCCTCCACTTT.

This clonotype was seen a single time. The CDR3 sequence: CASSLRGAGSPLHF. In DNA, the CDR3 is TGTGCCAGCAGCTTACGGGGGGCCGGATCACCCCTCCACTTT. The rearrangement uses TRBV13 and TRBJ1-6, with D possibly matching TRBD1 (6 bases). The V gene lost 2 bases and the J gene lost 10 bases, with 12 bases spanning the gap. The CDR3 is 14 amino acids. Germline assignment: CDR1 PRHDT and CDR2 FYEKMQ (reference sequence).

The chain links TRBV7-9 to TRBJ2-3, with D possibly TRBD1 on 6 matching bases. CDR1 and CDR2 (germline): SEHNR, FQNEAQ (reference sequence). The CDR3 totals 16 residues. V was trimmed by 8 bases and J by 2 bases, leaving 20 bases between them. CDR3 sequence: CASPQGWGEVTDTQYF. CDR3 bases: TGTGCCAGCCCACAGGGATGGGGCGAGGTCACAGATACGCAGTATTTT.

The chain combines TRBV7-8 with TRBJ2-1; D may match TRBD1 or TRBD2 (5 bases each). This CDR3 region has 14 residues. Germline V gene data show CDR1 as SGHVS and CDR2 as FQNEAQ. The V gene lost 5 bases and the J gene lost 6 bases, with 14 bases spanning the gap. CDR3 coding DNA: TGTGCCAGCAGCCTCGGGACGGGCTCCAATGAGCAGTTCTTC. Protein: CASSLGTGSNEQFF.

This clonotype was detected only a few times. The gene calls are TRBV7-2 and TRBJ1-2; 9 bases map to TRBD1. The length of the CDR3 is 15 residues. Germline CDR1 and CDR2: SGHTA and FQGNSA. With 4 bases clipped from V and 4 bases from J, the junction kept 7 bases outside the gene matches. DNA of the CDR3: TGTGCCAGCAGCTCCACCGACAGGGGGGTCTATGGCTACACCTTC. It codes for CASSSTDRGVYGYTF.

This chain uses TRBV13 with TRBJ1-2; 7 bases line up with TRBD1. The CDR3 is 15 residues long. From germline, CDR1 is PRHDT and CDR2 FYEKMQ (reference sequence). V gave up 4 bases and J gave up 6 bases; unmatched junction bases: 11. The CDR3 bases are TGTGCCAGCAGCTCCAGGACAGGCCTGGGGAATGGCTACACCTTC. This translates into CASSSRTGLGNGYTF.

This clonotype has a handful of counts. The V and J genes are TRBV4-2 and TRBJ2-6, with D maybe TRBD2 (7 bases). The CDR3 covers 17 residues. V lost 1 base and J 0 bases, leaving 10 bases between the germline ends. Germline values: CDR1 LGHNA, CDR2 YNFKEQ. Written as DNA, the CDR3 is TGTGCCAGCAGCCAAGGGGAGGGGGGCTCTGGGGCCAACGTCCTGACTTTC. Translated, it gives CASSQGEGGSGANVLTF.

V usage is TRBV5-1 and J usage is TRBJ1-1; 7 bases are shared with TRBD1. V gave up 0 bases and J gave up 3 bases; unmatched junction bases: 5. The CDR3 runs 15 residues. Germline-derived CDR1 and CDR2 are SGHRS and YFSETQ. The CDR3 bases are TGCGCCAGCAGCTTGGGACAGGGTAAGGACACTGAAGCTTTCTTT. Translation: CASSLGQGKDTEAFF.

This CDR3 is CASSGWAGSTGELFF. Here the CDR3 DNA reads TGTGCCAGCAGTGGGTGGGCAGGGTCCACCGGGGAGCTGTTTTTT. The chain joins TRBV25-1 to TRBJ2-2, with a possible D match to TRBD1 (5 bases). This CDR3 spans 15 amino acids. V was shortened by 4 bases and J by 4 bases, with 13 bases between the two germline ends. Per germline, CDR1 MGHDK and CDR2 SYGVNS.

V and J are TRBV10-1 and TRBJ1-1; D gene ambiguous. Germline V gene data show CDR1 as WNHNN and CDR2 as SYGVQD (reference sequence). The V gene lost 0 bases and the J gene lost 12 bases, with 17 bases spanning the gap. This CDR3 has 14 residues. The CDR3 is CASSESGESQRTFF. CDR3 nucleotides: TGCGCCAGCAGTGAGTCAGGAGAAAGCCAACGGACTTTCTTT.

The chain links TRBV10-3 to TRBJ1-2, with 7 positions matching TRBD1. The ends lost 10 bases at V and 5 bases at J; junction bases unmatched: 10. The length of the CDR3 is 13 residues. The germline gives CDR1 ENHRY, CDR2 SYGVKD. The CDR3 reads CATLTGEGYGYTF. DNA for the CDR3: TGTGCCACCCTAACAGGGGAGGGTTATGGCTACACCTTC.

This clonotype has ten or more counts. V and J are TRBV14 and TRBJ2-4, with D perhaps matching TRBD1 (5 bases). CDR1 is SGHDN, CDR2 FVKESK, per germline. Trimming pared 0 bases from V and 1 base from J, leaving 10 bases between. The CDR3 is 16 amino acids. CDR3 nucleotides: TGTGCCAGCAGCCAAGACAGTACAGGCGCCAAAAACATTCAGTACTTC. Its translation: CASSQDSTGAKNIQYF.

This clonotype was found a few times. This sequence joins TRBV29-1 and TRBJ2-5, with TRBD1 matching over 10 bases. The CDR3 has 12 residues. From germline, CDR1 is SQVTM and CDR2 ANQGSEA. V lost 6 bases to trimming and J lost 3 bases; unmatched junction nucleotides: 1. The CDR3 protein is CSVGTGEETQYF. In DNA form, the CDR3 reads TGCAGCGTAGGGACAGGGGAAGAGACCCAGTACTTC.

The chain joins TRBV7-2 to TRBJ2-5; the D gene is possibly TRBD2 (5 bases). The length of the CDR3 is 16 residues. V was trimmed by 0 bases and J by 1 base, leaving 12 bases between them. The germline gives CDR1 SGHTA, CDR2 FQGNSA. The CDR3 nucleotides read TGTGCCAGCAGCTTAGCGCGGGTGGCAGGCCAAGAGACCCAGTACTTC. It codes for CASSLARVAGQETQYF.

V and J are TRBV5-6 and TRBJ1-2; 8 bases fit TRBD1. The CDR3 totals 13 residues. Per the germline V gene, CDR1 is SGHDT and CDR2 is YYEEEE. V was clipped by 4 bases and J by 8 bases; unmatched bases: 7. The CDR3 sequence: CASSAGQGGGYTF. The CDR3 nucleotides read TGTGCCAGCAGCGCCGGACAGGGCGGGGGCTACACCTTC.

The chain carries TRBV2 and TRBJ1-4; no clear D. V gave up 2 bases and J gave up 8 bases, with 3 bases separating them. Per the germline V gene, CDR1 is SNHLY and CDR2 is FYNNEI. The CDR3 covers 11 residues. CDR3 sequence reads: CASSEWEKLFF. CDR3 coding DNA: TGTGCCAGCAGTGAATGGGAAAAACTGTTTTTT.

V is TRBV20-1 and J is TRBJ2-3, with 10 bases identical to TRBD2. In germline, CDR1 is DFQATT, CDR2 SNEGSKA (reference sequence). V lost 3 bases, J lost 0 bases, and 6 bases stayed unmatched. CDR3 length: 16 amino acids. The CDR3 here is CSARRASGGSTDTQYF. CDR3 nucleotide sequence: TGCAGTGCTAGGCGAGCTAGCGGGGGAAGCACAGATACGCAGTATTTT.

This rearrangement joins TRBV12-3 or TRBV12-4 to TRBJ2-1, with 12 bases matching TRBD2. This CDR3 region has 13 residues. V trimming: 0 bases; J trimming: 12 bases; junction bases outside the gene matches: 0. This CDR3 reads CASSLAGLAGQFF. The CDR3 bases are TGTGCCAGCAGTTTAGCGGGACTAGCGGGGCAGTTCTTC.

The CDR3 region is CASSFTISYEQYF. As DNA, the CDR3 is TGTGCCAGCAGCTTTACCATCTCCTACGAGCAGTACTTC. The V and J genes are TRBV7-9 and TRBJ2-7; D not certain. The germline gives CDR1 SEHNR, CDR2 FQNEAQ (reference sequence). V was cut by 3 bases and J by 0 bases, with 6 bases left in between. The CDR3 covers 13 residues.

A word on this clonotype: Just one base apart from a much larger clone, this may be a read error. The chain links TRBV20-1 to TRBJ2-1; D possibly uses TRBD1 or TRBD2 (6 bases each). The V gene lost 1 base and the J gene lost 10 bases, with 17 bases spanning the gap. CDR3 size: 14 residues. Germline V gene data show CDR1 as DFQATT and CDR2 as SNEGSKA (reference sequence). The CDR3 DNA reads as TGCAGTGCTAGAGTCAGTAGGGGGGTGGGGGAGCAGTTCTTC. Its protein is CSARVSRGVGEQFF.

This clonotype has a handful of counts. The CDR3 region is CASSLTPRSGANVLTF. The CDR3 DNA follows: TGTGCCAGCAGTTTGACACCCCGCTCTGGGGCCAACGTCCTGACTTTC. The genes are TRBV27 and TRBJ2-6; D uncertain. Trimming removed 3 bases from V and 0 bases from J, with 9 bases in between. This CDR3 region has 16 residues. Germline CDR1 reads MNHEY; CDR2 reads SMNVEV (reference sequence).

The rearrangement links TRBV3-1 to TRBJ2-1; D possibly corresponds to TRBD2 (6 bases). The CDR3 runs 14 residues. Germline V gives CDR1 LGHDT, CDR2 YNNKEL (reference sequence). Trimming shortened V by 0 bases and J by 10 bases, and 13 bases separated the two germline ends. The CDR3 region is CASSQDVRGTEQFF. The CDR3 DNA reads TGTGCCAGCAGCCAAGACGTCCGGGGGACGGAGCAGTTCTTC.

The rearrangement joins TRBV24-1 to TRBJ2-3; perhaps TRBD1 as D (6 bases). The CDR3 is 14 residues long. The V gene's germline CDR1 is KGHDR and CDR2 SFDVKD. V lost 9 bases and J lost 1, with 13 bases in between. CDR3 nucleotide sequence: TGTGCCACCGAGTTAGGGGGAGGCACAGATACGCAGTATTTT. It encodes CATELGGGTDTQYF.

This clonotype was detected a few times. The genes are TRBV6-6 and TRBJ2-5; TRBD2 matches at 7 bases. Trimming at V came to 8 bases and at J to 8 bases, leaving 2 bases not matched to a gene. This CDR3 is built from 10 residues. Germline CDR1 MNHNY, CDR2 SVGAGI (reference sequence). The CDR3 region has the DNA TGTGCCAGCTGGGAGGGAACCCAGTACTTC. It specifies CASWEGTQYF.

The V call is TRBV3-1, the J call TRBJ2-7, with 11 bases lining up with TRBD2. The J call could be wrong; TRBJ2-5 is a better fit for the DNA end. There are 16 residues in the CDR3. Germline CDR1 reads LGHDT; CDR2 reads YNNKEL (reference sequence). The CDR3 sequence: CASSPWTSGFQETQYF. Here the CDR3 DNA reads TGTGCCAGCAGCCCCTGGACTAGCGGGTTCCAAGAGACCCAGTACTTC.